The 26 T cell receptor beta chains below were found in one sample sequenced in a study of blood T cell repertoires in COVID-19. Measured with immunoSEQ multiplex PCR; TCRdb has only the in-frame clones, and not every one. The sample includes approximately 250,000 clones, roughly 87% seen only once; the top ten take about 1%. Sequenced input: PBMCs or T cells enriched from blood (not recorded which). These receptors were collected from a young woman who had recovered from COVID-19.

The gene calls are TRBV6-2 or TRBV6-3 and TRBJ2-3, with 9 bases identical to TRBD1. The length of the CDR3 is 16 residues. The germline V gene has CDR1 MNHEY and CDR2 SVGEGT. The V and J ends lost 5 bases and 0 bases, in that order; junction bases with no gene match: 6. DNA for the CDR3: TGTGCCAGCAGTCCAGGACAGGGGCGAAGCACAGATACGCAGTATTTT. Translated: CASSPGQGRSTDTQYF.

This sequence joins TRBV29-1 and TRBJ1-4; no clear D. CDR3 size: 10 residues. V was pared by 7 bases and J by 8 bases, with 8 bases between. Germline V gene sequence: CDR1 SQVTM, CDR2 ANQGSEA. The CDR3 region has the DNA TGCAGCGGAGGAAGCGAAAAACTGTTTTTT. This translates into CSGGSEKLFF.

The V and J genes are TRBV2 and TRBJ2-6; tentatively, D is TRBD1 (7 bases). CDR1 and CDR2 (germline): SNHLY, FYNNEI. Trimming cost V 4 bases and J 2 bases, with 9 bases left between them. The CDR3 has 15 residues. This chain's CDR3 is CASSVRGAGANVLTF. For the CDR3, the DNA is TGTGCCAGCAGTGTCAGGGGGGCTGGGGCCAACGTCCTGACTTTC. The full variable domain, in which reference TRBV2 and TRBJ2-6 provide the parts outside the CDR3, is EPEVTQTPSHQVTQMGQEVILRCVPISNHLYFYWYRQILGQKVEFLVSFYNNEISEKSEIFDDQFSVERPDGSNFTLKIRSTKLEDSAMYFCASSVRGAGANVLTFGAGSRLTVL.

Only one count was recorded for this clone. This chain joins TRBV7-2 and TRBJ2-5; D perhaps matches TRBD2 (6 bases). V was pared by 2 bases and J by 2 bases, with 18 bases between. CDR3 length: 17 amino acids. The V gene's germline CDR1 is SGHTA and CDR2 FQGNSA. The CDR3 protein is CASSLMRAGTGQETQYF. The CDR3 DNA sequence: TGTGCCAGCAGCTTAATGAGGGCGGGGACGGGGCAAGAGACCCAGTACTTC.

This clone was detected only a few times. V and J are TRBV2 and TRBJ1-6, with a possible D match to TRBD1 (6 bases). This CDR3 region has 14 residues. Trimming removed 9 bases from V and 8 bases from J, with 17 bases in between. The germline gives CDR1 SNHLY, CDR2 FYNNEI. The CDR3 coding sequence is TGTGCCAGTGAGAGGGGAGGGGGATATTCACCCCTCCACTTT. This encodes CASERGGGYSPLHF.

This sequence joins TRBV30 and TRBJ1-1; D is ambiguous. Germline values: CDR1 GTSNPN, CDR2 SVGIG (reference sequence). Trimming shortened V by 0 bases and J by 6 bases, and 11 bases separated the two germline ends. The CDR3 has 13 residues. This CDR3 is CAWSVGSTPEAFF. DNA for the CDR3: TGTGCCTGGAGTGTAGGGAGTACACCTGAAGCTTTCTTT.

This chain connects TRBV5-4 to TRBJ2-1; TRBD2 aligns across 7 bases. The CDR3 totals 13 residues. V shed 4 bases, J shed 10 bases, and the junction held 8 bases outside the gene matches. The germline V gene encodes CDR1 SGHNT and CDR2 YYREEE (reference sequence). CDR3 DNA: TGTGCCAGCAGCCTAGGGGAGGGCGGGGAGCAGTTCTTC. It is translated as CASSLGEGGEQFF.

The chain employs TRBV30 and TRBJ1-4; D possibly corresponds to TRBD1 (6 bases). Germline lookup yields CDR1 GTSNPN and CDR2 SVGIG (reference sequence). The CDR3 covers 13 residues. Trimming cost V 4 bases and J 8 bases, with 14 bases left between them. The CDR3 is CAWNQGSKEKLFF. CDR3 nucleotides: TGTGCCTGGAATCAGGGGTCAAAGGAAAAACTGTTTTTT.

The V and J genes are TRBV7-8 and TRBJ2-1; TRBD1 matches at 7 bases. Germline trimming cut 5 bases from V and 6 bases from J; bases unmatched to any gene: 13. Per germline, CDR1 SGHVS and CDR2 FQNEAQ. The CDR3 spans 16 residues. CDR3: CASSPRQGGGSNEQFF. DNA for the CDR3: TGTGCCAGCAGCCCCAGACAGGGCGGAGGAAGCAATGAGCAGTTCTTC.

The chain has TRBV18 and TRBJ2-7; D perhaps matches TRBD2 (5 bases). Trimming took 3 bases from V and 3 from J, leaving 18 bases between them. This CDR3 spans 16 amino acids. The germline CDR1 and CDR2 sequences are KGHSH and LQKENI. The CDR3 is CASSPVPRASNYEQYF. Here the CDR3 DNA reads TGTGCCAGCTCACCCGTCCCGAGGGCTAGCAACTACGAGCAGTACTTC.

The chain employs TRBV30 and TRBJ2-2; tentative D call: TRBD1 (5 bases). Trimming stripped 4 bases from V and 2 bases from J, with 14 bases between. Germline V gene lookup returns CDR1 GTSNPN and CDR2 SVGIG (reference sequence). The CDR3 runs to 15 residues. DNA of the CDR3: TGTGCCTGGAACCAGAGGACACCCAACACCGGGGAGCTGTTTTTT. Its translation is CAWNQRTPNTGELFF.

The chain links TRBV6-1 to TRBJ1-5, with D unresolved. V lost 1 base and J lost 3, with 10 bases in between. The CDR3 runs to 15 residues. From germline, CDR1 is MNHNS and CDR2 SASEGT. Here the CDR3 DNA reads TGTGCCAGCAGTGAAGTCAAACTGGTCAATCAGCCCCAGCATTTT. This translates into CASSEVKLVNQPQHF.

V is TRBV3-1 (or the pseudogene TRBV3-2) and J is TRBJ1-2; no reliable D call. The CDR3 sequence is 11 residues long. V was shortened by 0 bases and J by 7 bases, with 3 bases between the two germline ends. From germline, CDR1 is LGHDT and CDR2 YNNKEL (reference sequence). As DNA, the CDR3 is TGTGCCAGCAGCCAAGATCGTGGCTACACCTTC. Protein product: CASSQDRGYTF.

The rearrangement uses TRBV7-2 and TRBJ2-2, with TRBD1 identical over 7 bases. V trimming: 1 base; J trimming: 6 bases; junction bases outside the gene matches: 11. The germline V gene encodes CDR1 SGHTA and CDR2 FQGNSA. The CDR3 length is 17 residues. The CDR3 DNA reads TGTGCCAGCAGCTTAGTTCCGGGACAGTCAAAGGCCGGGGAGCTGTTTTTT. Amino acids: CASSLVPGQSKAGELFF.

This clone was seen a handful of times. The chain joins TRBV29-1 to TRBJ1-2, with a possible D match to TRBD1 (5 bases). Per the germline V gene, CDR1 is SQVTM and CDR2 is ANQGSEA. The CDR3 runs 16 residues. V lost 0 bases to trimming and J lost 2 bases, with 16 bases between them. The CDR3: CSVEDLAVGLNYGYTF. The DNA for the CDR3 is TGCAGCGTTGAAGACTTGGCCGTGGGGCTCAACTATGGCTACACCTTC.

The chain has TRBV28 and TRBJ2-1; the D gene is possibly TRBD2 (7 bases). CDR3 size: 11 residues. Germline V gene data show CDR1 as MDHEN and CDR2 as SYDVKM. The V gene lost 10 bases and the J gene lost 10 bases, with 14 bases spanning the gap. The CDR3 sequence: CATRGAPEQFF. The CDR3 nucleotides read TGTGCCACCCGGGGGGCCCCGGAGCAGTTCTTC.

This clone was observed many times. The rearrangement links TRBV13 to TRBJ1-3, with D perhaps matching TRBD1 (6 bases). Trimming took 7 bases from V and 4 from J, leaving 17 bases between them. The CDR3 totals 15 residues. CDR1 and CDR2 from the germline V gene are PRHDT and FYEKMQ (reference sequence). CDR3 amino acids: CASNQGRLGGNTIYF. CDR3 in DNA: TGTGCCAGCAACCAGGGGCGCCTAGGCGGAAACACCATATATTTT.

The gene calls are TRBV5-4 and TRBJ1-2, with 9 bases lining up with TRBD1. V dropped 1 base and J dropped 8; count of bases not matched to a gene: 9. The CDR3 is 15 residues long. Germline values: CDR1 SGHNT, CDR2 YYREEE (reference sequence). The CDR3 loop is CASSLPQWTGEGYTF. For the CDR3, the DNA is TGTGCCAGCAGCTTGCCCCAATGGACAGGGGAAGGCTACACCTTC.

Comments on this clone: One junction end disagrees with the germline gene, perhaps due to a read error. The V gene is TRBV19, the J gene TRBJ2-3; weak D call: TRBD1 (5 bases). The CDR3 is made up of 15 amino acids. Germline CDR1 LNHDA, CDR2 SQIVND (reference sequence). CDR3 coding DNA: TGTGCCAGTAGAATAGGTGGGGCTAGCACAGATACGCAGTATTTT. Translated, it gives CASRIGGASTDTQYF.

Here the CDR3 DNA reads TGTGCCAGCAGTTTAAGGACAGGCACCTACGAGCAGTACTTC. It codes for CASSLRTGTYEQYF. The V and J genes are TRBV28 and TRBJ2-7; TRBD1 matches 7 bases. V lost 2 bases, J lost 2 bases, and 3 bases stayed unmatched. The CDR3 runs to 14 residues. The germline CDR1 and CDR2 sequences are MDHEN and SYDVKM.

This rearrangement joins TRBV27 to TRBJ2-1, with D perhaps matching TRBD1 (6 bases). The CDR3 is 14 residues long. The V gene lost 3 bases and the J gene lost 7 bases, with 13 bases spanning the gap. Germline-derived CDR1 and CDR2 are MNHEY and SMNVEV (reference sequence). The CDR3: CASSLGTPRNEQFF. CDR3 in DNA: TGTGCCAGCAGTTTGGGGACACCGAGGAATGAGCAGTTCTTC.

As DNA, the CDR3 is TGTGCCAGCAGAAGTTCCGGGGGAGGGAAATGCTCATTGCTAGAGACCCAGTACTTC. It encodes CASRSSGGGKCSLLETQYF. The chain employs TRBV6-8 and TRBJ2-5; 7 bases map to TRBD2. Germline values: CDR1 MNHGY, CDR2 SAAAGT. This CDR3 region has 19 residues. V dropped 6 bases and J dropped 4; count of bases not matched to a gene: 23.

This clone has only one observation. The V call is TRBV5-5, the J call TRBJ1-5; 9 positions agree with TRBD1. CDR1 is SGHKS and CDR2 is YYEKEE in the germline V gene (reference sequence). The CDR3 is 19 residues long. With V trimmed by 2 bases and J by 1 base, 13 bases remained unmatched. CDR3 residues: CASSFLPGQGPLSNQPQHF. In DNA form, the CDR3 reads TGTGCCAGCAGCTTTCTCCCGGGACAGGGACCCCTAAGCAATCAGCCCCAGCATTTT.

The chain combines TRBV6-1 with TRBJ1-2, with 7 nucleotides matching TRBD1. Germline CDR1 is MNHNS and CDR2 is SASEGT. This CDR3 region has 14 residues. J gave up 4 bases and V 2 bases, and 4 bases lay outside the gene matches. The CDR3 DNA sequence: TGTGCCAGCAGTGAAAAACAGGGGATCTATGGCTACACCTTC. It yields the protein CASSEKQGIYGYTF.

The V and J genes are TRBV28 and TRBJ1-6; TRBD1 matches 8 bases. After removal of 8 bases from V and 6 bases from J, the junction contained 6 bases not matched to a gene. The germline V gene encodes CDR1 MDHEN and CDR2 SYDVKM. This CDR3 is 14 amino acids long. CDR3 sequence: CASRGTGLNSPLHF. The CDR3 coding sequence is TGTGCCAGCCGGGGGACAGGACTTAATTCACCCCTCCACTTT.

Only one count was recorded for this clone. For the CDR3, the DNA is TGCGCCAGCAGCTTGGAGGGGGCCTCCCCAGACGAGCAGTACTTC. Translation: CASSLEGASPDEQYF. The chain has TRBV5-1 and TRBJ2-7; 7 bases fit TRBD1. The CDR3 is 15 amino acids. The germline V gene encodes CDR1 SGHRS and CDR2 YFSETQ. V shed 0 bases and J 5 bases; nucleotides not matched to a gene: 8.